This TCR beta chain was captured in a study of blood T cell repertoires in COVID-19. Profiled with immunoSEQ multiplex PCR; TCRdb holds only in-frame clones, not every one. Of about 62,000 clones in the sample, 76% were seen once. Material: peripheral blood. The receptor comes from a woman in her fifties or sixties with active or convalescent COVID-19.

The DNA for the CDR3 is TGTGCCAGCAGTTATGGCTCGCAGCGGGAGTGGGGCAATGAGCAGTTCTTC. This sequence encodes CASSYGSQREWGNEQFF. The V and J genes are TRBV6-2 or TRBV6-3 and TRBJ2-1; 8 bases match TRBD2. Per germline, CDR1 MNHEY and CDR2 SVGEGT. This CDR3 contains 17 residues. After removal of 3 bases from V and 6 bases from J, the junction contained 13 bases not matched to a gene.